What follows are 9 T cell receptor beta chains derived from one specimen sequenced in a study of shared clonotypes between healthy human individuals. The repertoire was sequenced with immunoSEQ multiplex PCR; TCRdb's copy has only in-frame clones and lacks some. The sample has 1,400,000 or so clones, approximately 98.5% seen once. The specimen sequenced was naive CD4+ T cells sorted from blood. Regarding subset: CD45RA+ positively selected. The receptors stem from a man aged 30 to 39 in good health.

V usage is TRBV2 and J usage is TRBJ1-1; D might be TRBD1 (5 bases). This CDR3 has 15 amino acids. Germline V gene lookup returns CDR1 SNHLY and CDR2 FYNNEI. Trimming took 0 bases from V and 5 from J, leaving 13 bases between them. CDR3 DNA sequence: TGTGCCAGCAGTGAAGCTGGACGGGGGAAAACTGAAGCTTTCTTT. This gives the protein CASSEAGRGKTEAFF.

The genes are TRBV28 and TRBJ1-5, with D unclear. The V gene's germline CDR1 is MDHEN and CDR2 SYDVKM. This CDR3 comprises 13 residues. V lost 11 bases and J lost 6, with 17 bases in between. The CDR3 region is CAGTSVGRQPQHF. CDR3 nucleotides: TGTGCCGGAACCTCAGTGGGCCGTCAGCCCCAGCATTTT.

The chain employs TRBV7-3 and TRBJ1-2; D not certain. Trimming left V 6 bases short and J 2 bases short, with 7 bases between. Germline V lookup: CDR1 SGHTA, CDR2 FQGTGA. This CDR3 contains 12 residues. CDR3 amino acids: CASSTGNYGYTF. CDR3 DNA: TGTGCCAGCAGTACCGGAAACTATGGCTACACCTTC.

The CDR3 is CASSEGGETYNEQFF. CDR3 in DNA: TGTGCCAGCAGTGAAGGGGGGGAAACCTACAATGAGCAGTTCTTC. V is TRBV25-1 and J is TRBJ2-1; 7 bases match TRBD2. V shed 2 bases and J 2 bases; nucleotides not matched to a gene: 3. The germline gives CDR1 MGHDK, CDR2 SYGVNS. This CDR3 spans 15 amino acids.

The CDR3 nucleotides read TGTGCCAGCACCCCTGGCACGTTTCCGAATCAGCCCCAGCATTTT. Amino acids: CASTPGTFPNQPQHF. V is TRBV28 and J is TRBJ1-5; D uncertain. Trimming shortened V by 7 bases and J by 4 bases, and 17 bases separated the two germline ends. This CDR3 contains 15 residues. Germline loops: CDR1 MDHEN, CDR2 SYDVKM.

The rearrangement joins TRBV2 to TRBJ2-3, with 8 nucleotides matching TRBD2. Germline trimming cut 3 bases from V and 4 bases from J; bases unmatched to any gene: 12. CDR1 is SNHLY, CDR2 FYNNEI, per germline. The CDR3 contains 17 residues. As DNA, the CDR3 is TGTGCCAGCAGTGATCCACTCGCGGGAGGTTACGCAGATACGCAGTATTTT. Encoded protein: CASSDPLAGGYADTQYF.

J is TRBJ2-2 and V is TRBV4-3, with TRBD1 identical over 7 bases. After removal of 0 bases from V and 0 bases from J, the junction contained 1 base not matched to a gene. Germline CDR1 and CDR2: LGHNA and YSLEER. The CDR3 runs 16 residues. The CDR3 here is CASSQEDRANTGELFF. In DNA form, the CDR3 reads TGCGCCAGCAGCCAAGAAGACAGGGCGAACACCGGGGAGCTGTTTTTT.

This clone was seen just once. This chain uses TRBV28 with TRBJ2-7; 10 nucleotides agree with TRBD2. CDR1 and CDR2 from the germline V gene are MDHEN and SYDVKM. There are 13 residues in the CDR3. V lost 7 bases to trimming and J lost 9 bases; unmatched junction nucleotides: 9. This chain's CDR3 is CASNLAGAAWQYF. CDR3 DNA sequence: TGTGCCAGCAACCTAGCGGGAGCGGCGTGGCAGTACTTC.

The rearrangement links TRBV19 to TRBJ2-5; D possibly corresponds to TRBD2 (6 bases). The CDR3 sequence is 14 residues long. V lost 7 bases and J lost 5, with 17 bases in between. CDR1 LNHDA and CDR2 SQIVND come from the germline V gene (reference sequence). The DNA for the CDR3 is TGTGCCAGTACGGACCTGGGGGGAGGCGAGACCCAGTACTTC. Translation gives CASTDLGGGETQYF.